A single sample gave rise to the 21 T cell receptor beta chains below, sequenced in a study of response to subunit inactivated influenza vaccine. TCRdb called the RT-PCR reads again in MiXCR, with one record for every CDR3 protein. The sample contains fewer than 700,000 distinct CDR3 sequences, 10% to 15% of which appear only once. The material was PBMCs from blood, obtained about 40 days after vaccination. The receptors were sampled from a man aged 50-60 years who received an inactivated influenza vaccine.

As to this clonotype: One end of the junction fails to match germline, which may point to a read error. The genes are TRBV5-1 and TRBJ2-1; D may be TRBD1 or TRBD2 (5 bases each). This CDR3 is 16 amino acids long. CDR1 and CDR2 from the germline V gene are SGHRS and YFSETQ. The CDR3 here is CASSLAGTNSYNEKFF. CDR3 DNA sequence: TGCGCCAGCAGCTTGGCCGGGACCAATTCCTACAATGAGAAGTTCTTC.

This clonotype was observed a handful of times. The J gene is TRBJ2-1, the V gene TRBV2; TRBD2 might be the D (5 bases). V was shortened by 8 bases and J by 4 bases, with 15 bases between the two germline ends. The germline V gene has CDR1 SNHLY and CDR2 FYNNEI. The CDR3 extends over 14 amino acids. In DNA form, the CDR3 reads TGTGCCAGCGGCGGGCGGGCGGCATACAATGAGCAGTTCTTC. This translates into CASGGRAAYNEQFF.

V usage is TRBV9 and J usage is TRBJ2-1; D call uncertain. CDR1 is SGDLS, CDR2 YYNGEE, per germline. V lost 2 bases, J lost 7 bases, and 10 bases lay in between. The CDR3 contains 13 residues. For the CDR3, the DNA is TGTGCCAGCAGCGTTGACCGTGTGAATGAGCAGTTCTTC. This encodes CASSVDRVNEQFF.

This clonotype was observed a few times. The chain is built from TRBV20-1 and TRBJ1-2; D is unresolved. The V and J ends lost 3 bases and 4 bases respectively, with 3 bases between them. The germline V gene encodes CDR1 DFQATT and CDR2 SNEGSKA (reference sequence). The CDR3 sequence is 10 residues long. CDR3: CSASSYGYTF. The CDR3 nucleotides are TGCAGTGCTAGCAGCTATGGCTACACCTTC.

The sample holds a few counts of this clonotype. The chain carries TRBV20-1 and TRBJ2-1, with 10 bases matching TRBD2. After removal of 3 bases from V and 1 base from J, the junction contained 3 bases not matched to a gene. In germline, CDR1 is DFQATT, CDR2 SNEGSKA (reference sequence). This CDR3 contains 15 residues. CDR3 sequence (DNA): TGCAGTGCTAGGAGGACTAGCGGTTCCTACAATGAGCAGTTCTTC. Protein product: CSARRTSGSYNEQFF.

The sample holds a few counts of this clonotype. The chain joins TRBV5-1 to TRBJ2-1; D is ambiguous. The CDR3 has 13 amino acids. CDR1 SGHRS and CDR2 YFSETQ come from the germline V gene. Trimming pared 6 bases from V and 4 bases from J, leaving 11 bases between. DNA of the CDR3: TGCGCCAGCAATGACCCTGTGTACAATGAGCAGTTCTTC. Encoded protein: CASNDPVYNEQFF.

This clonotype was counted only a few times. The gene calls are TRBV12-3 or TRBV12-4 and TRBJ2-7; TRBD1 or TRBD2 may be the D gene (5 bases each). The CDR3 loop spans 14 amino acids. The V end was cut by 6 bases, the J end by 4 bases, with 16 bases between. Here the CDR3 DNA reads TGTGCCAGCAGCCTCCTGAGGGGCTGGTACGAGCAGTACTTC. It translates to CASSLLRGWYEQYF.

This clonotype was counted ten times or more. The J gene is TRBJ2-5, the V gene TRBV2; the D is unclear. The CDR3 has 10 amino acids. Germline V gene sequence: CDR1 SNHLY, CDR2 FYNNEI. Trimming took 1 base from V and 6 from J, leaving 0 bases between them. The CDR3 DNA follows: TGTGCCAGCAGTGAAGAGACCCAGTACTTC. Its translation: CASSEETQYF.

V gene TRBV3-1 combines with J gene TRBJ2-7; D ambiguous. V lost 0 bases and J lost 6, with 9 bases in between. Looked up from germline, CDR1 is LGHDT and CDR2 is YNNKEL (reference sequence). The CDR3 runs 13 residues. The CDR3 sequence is CASSQDRRGEQYF. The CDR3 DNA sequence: TGTGCCAGCAGCCAAGACCGCCGTGGCGAGCAGTACTTC.

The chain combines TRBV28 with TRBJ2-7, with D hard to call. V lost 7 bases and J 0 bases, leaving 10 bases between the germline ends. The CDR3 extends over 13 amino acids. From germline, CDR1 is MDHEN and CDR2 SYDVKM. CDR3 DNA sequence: TGTGCCAGCACGGACCCAAGCTCCTACGAGCAGTACTTC. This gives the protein CASTDPSSYEQYF.

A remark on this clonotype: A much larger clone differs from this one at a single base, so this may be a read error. CDR3 DNA: TGTGCCAGCAACGTAGGGGGTTACGAGCAGTACTTC. Translation: CASNVGGYEQYF. The rearrangement uses TRBV25-1 and TRBJ2-7, with D tentatively TRBD1 (6 bases). V dropped 7 bases and J dropped 4 bases, with 11 bases sitting between them. Germline CDR1 and CDR2: MGHDK and SYGVNS. The CDR3 spans 12 residues.

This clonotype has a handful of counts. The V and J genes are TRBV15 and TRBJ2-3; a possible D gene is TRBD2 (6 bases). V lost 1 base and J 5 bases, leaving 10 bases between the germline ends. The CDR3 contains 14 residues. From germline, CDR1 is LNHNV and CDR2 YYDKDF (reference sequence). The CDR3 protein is CATSRGREVDTQYF. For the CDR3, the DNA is TGTGCCACCAGCAGAGGGAGGGAGGTAGATACGCAGTATTTT.

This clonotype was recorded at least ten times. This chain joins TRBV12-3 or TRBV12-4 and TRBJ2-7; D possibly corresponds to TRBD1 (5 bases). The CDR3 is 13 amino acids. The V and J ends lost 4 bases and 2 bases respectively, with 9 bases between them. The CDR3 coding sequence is TGTGCCAGCAGTTCAAGGGGCCCCTACGAGCAGTACTTC. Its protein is CASSSRGPYEQYF.

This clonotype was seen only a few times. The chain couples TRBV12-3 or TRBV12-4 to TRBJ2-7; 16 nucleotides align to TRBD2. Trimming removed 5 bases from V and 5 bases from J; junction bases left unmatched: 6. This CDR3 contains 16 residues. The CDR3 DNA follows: TGTGCCAGCAGTCTCGGGACTAGCGGGGGGGTGGACGAGCAGTACTTC. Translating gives CASSLGTSGGVDEQYF.

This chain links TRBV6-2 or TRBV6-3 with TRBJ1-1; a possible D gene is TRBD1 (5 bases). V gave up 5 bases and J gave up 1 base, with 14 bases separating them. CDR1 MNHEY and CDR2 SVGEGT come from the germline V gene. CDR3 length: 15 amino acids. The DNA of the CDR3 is TGTGCCAGCAGTCCAACCTCAACAGGGAACACTGAAGCTTTCTTT. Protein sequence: CASSPTSTGNTEAFF.

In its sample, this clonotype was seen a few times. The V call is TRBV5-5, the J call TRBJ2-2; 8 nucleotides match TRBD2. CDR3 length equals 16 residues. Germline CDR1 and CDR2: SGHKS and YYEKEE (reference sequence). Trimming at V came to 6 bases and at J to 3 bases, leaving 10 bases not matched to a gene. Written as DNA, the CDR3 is TGTGCCAGCACCCCCCTAGCGGGCAGCTACACCGGGGAGCTGTTTTTT. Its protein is CASTPLAGSYTGELFF.

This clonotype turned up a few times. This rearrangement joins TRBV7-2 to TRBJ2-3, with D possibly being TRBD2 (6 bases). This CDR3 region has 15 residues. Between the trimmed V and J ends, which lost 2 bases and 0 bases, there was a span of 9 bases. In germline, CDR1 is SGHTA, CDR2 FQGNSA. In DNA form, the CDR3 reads TGTGCCAGCAGCTTAACTAGCTGGAGCACAGATACGCAGTATTTT. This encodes CASSLTSWSTDTQYF.

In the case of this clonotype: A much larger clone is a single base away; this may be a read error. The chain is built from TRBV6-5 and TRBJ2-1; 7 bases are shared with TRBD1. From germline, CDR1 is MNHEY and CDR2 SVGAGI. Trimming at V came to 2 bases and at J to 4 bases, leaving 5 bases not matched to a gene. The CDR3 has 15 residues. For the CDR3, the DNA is TGTGCCAGCAGTTACCCAGGGACAGATTACAATGAGCAGTTCTTC. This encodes CASSYPGTDYNEQFF.

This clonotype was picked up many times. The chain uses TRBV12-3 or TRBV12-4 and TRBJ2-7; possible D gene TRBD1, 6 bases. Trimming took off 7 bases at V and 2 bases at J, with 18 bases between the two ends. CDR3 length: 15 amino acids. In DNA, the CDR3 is TGTGCCAGCACCACAACCGGGACAATAACCTACGAGCAGTACTTC. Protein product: CASTTTGTITYEQYF.

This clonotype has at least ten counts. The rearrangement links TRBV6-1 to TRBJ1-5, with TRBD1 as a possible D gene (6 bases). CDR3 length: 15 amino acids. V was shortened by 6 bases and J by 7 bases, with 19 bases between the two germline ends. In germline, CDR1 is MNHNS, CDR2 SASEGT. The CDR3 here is CASSFDPTGGQPQHF. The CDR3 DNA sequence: TGTGCCAGCAGCTTTGACCCAACGGGGGGCCAGCCCCAGCATTTT.

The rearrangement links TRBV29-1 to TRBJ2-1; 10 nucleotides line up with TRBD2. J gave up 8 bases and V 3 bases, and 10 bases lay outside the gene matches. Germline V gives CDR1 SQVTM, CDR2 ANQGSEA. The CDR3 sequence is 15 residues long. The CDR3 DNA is TGCAGCGTTGATTCAGCGGGAGGGACCGTGGATGAGCAGTTCTTC. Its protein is CSVDSAGGTVDEQFF.